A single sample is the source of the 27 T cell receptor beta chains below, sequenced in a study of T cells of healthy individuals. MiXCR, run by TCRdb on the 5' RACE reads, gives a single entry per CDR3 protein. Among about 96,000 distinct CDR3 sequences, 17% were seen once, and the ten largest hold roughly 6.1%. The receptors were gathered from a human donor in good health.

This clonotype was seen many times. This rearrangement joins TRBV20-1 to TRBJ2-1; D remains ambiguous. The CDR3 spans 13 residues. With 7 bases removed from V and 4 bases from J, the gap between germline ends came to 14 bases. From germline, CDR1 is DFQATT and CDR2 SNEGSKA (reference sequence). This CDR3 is CSVKSHGYNEQFF. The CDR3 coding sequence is TGCAGTGTTAAATCCCACGGTTACAATGAGCAGTTCTTC.

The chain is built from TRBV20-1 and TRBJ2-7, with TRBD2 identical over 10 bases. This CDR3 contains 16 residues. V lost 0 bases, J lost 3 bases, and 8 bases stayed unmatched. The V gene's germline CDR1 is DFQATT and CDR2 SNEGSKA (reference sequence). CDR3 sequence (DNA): TGCAGTGCTAGAGATAGTTCTAGCGGGAGTAGCTACGAGCAGTACTTC. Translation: CSARDSSSGSSYEQYF.

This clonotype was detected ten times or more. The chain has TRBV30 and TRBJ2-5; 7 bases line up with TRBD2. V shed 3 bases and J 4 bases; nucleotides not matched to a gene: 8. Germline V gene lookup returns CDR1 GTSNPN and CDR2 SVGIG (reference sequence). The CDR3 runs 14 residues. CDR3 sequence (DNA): TGTGCCTGGAGGGCGGGCGGGGGAGGAGAGACCCAGTACTTC. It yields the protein CAWRAGGGGETQYF.

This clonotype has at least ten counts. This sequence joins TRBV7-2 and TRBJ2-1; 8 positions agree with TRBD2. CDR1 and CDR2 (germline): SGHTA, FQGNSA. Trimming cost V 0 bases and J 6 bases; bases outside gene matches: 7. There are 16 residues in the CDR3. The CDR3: CASSLAGAGGRNEQFF. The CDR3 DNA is TGTGCCAGCAGCTTAGCGGGCGCGGGGGGTCGCAATGAGCAGTTCTTC.

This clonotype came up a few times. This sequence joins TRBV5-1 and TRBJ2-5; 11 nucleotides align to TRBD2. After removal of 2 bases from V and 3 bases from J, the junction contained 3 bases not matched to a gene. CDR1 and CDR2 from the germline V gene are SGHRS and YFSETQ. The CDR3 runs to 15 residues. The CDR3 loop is CASSLGLAGKETQYF. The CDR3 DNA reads TGCGCCAGCAGCTTAGGACTAGCGGGTAAAGAGACCCAGTACTTC.

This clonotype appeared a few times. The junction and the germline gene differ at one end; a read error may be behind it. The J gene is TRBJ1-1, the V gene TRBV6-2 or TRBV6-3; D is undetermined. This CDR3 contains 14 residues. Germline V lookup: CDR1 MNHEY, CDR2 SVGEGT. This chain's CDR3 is CASSYSEGRTEAFF. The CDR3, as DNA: TGTGCCAGCAGCTACTCCGAGGGAAGGACTGAAGCTTTCTTT.

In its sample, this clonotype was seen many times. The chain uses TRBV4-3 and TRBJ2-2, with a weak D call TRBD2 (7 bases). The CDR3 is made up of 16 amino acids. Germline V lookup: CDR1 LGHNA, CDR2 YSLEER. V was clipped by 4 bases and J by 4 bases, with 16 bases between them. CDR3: CASSLSGGPSTGELFF. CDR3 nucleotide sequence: TGCGCCAGCAGCCTGTCCGGGGGGCCCTCCACCGGGGAGCTGTTTTTT.

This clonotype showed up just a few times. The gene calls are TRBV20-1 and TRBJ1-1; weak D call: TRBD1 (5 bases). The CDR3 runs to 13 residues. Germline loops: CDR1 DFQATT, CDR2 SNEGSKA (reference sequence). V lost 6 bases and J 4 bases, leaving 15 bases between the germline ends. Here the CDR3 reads CSAWRGLGTEAFF. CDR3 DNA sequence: TGCAGTGCCTGGCGGGGGTTAGGCACTGAAGCTTTCTTT.

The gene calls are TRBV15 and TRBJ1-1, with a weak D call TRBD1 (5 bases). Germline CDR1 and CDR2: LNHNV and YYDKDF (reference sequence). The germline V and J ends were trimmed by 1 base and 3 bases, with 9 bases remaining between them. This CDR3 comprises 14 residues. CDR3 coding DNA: TGTGCCACCAGCAGAGGTAGGGGACACACTGAAGCTTTCTTT. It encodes CATSRGRGHTEAFF.

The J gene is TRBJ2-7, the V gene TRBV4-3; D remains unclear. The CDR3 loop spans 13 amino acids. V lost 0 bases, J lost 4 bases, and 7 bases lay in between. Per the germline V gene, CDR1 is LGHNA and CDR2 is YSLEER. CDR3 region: CASSQEDGYEQYF. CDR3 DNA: TGCGCCAGCAGCCAAGAAGACGGATACGAGCAGTACTTC.

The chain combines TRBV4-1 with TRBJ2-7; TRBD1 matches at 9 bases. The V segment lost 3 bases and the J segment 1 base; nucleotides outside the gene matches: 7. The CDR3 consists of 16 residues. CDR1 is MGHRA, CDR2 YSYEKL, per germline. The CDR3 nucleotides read TGCGCCAGCAGCCAGGCTGCCGGGACAGGGTCCTACGAGCAGTACTTC. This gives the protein CASSQAAGTGSYEQYF.

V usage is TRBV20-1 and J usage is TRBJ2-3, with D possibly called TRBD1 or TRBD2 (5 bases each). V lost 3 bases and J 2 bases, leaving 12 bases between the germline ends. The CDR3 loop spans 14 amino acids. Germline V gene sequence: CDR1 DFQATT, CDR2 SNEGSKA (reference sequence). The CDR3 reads CSARKGPATDTQYF. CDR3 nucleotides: TGCAGTGCTAGGAAGGGACCGGCCACAGATACGCAGTATTTT.

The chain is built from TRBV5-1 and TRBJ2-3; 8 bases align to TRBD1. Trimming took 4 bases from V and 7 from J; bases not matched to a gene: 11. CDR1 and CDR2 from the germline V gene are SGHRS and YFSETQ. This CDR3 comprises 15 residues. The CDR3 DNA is TGCGCCAGCAGCCCAGGGGGCAGCAGACCGAATACGCAGTATTTT. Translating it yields CASSPGGSRPNTQYF.

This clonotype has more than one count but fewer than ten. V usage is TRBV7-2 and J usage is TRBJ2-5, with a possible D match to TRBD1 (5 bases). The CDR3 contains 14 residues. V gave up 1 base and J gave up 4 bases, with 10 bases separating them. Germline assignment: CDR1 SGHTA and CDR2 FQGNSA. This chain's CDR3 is CASSLGGMVETQYF. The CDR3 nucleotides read TGTGCCAGCAGCTTAGGGGGCATGGTAGAGACCCAGTACTTC. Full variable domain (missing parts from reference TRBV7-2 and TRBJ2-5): GAGVSQSPSNKVTEKGKDVELRCDPISGHTALYWYRQSLGQGLEFLIYFQGNSAPDKSGLPSDRFSAERTGGSVSTLTIQRTQQEDSAVYLCASSLGGMVETQYFGPGTRLLVL.

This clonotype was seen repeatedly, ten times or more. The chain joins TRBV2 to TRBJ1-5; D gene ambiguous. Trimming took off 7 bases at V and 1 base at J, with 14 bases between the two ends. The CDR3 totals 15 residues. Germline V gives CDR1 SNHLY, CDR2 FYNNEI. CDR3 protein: CASTRNLESNQPQHF. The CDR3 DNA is TGTGCCAGCACCAGAAATCTCGAAAGCAATCAGCCCCAGCATTTT.

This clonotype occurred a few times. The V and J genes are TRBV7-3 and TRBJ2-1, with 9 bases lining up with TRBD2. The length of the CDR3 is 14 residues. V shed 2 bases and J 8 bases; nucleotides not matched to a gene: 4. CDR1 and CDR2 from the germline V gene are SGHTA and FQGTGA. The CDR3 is CASSLAGGSDEQFF. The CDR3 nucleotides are TGTGCCAGCAGCTTAGCGGGAGGGTCCGATGAGCAGTTCTTC. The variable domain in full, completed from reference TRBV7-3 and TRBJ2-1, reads GAGVSQTPSNKVTEKGKYVELRCDPISGHTALYWYRQSLGQGPEFLIYFQGTGAADDSGLPNDRFFAVRPEGSVSTLKIQRTERGDSAVYLCASSLAGGSDEQFFGPGTRLTVL.

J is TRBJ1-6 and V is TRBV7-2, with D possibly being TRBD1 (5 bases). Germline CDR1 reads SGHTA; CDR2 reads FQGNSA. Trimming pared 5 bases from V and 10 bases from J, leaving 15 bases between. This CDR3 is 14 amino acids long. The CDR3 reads CASSNRDRGSPLHF. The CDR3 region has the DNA TGTGCCAGCAGCAACCGGGACCGAGGGTCACCCCTCCACTTT. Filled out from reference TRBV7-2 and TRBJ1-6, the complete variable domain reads GAGVSQSPSNKVTEKGKDVELRCDPISGHTALYWYRQSLGQGLEFLIYFQGNSAPDKSGLPSDRFSAERTGGSVSTLTIQRTQQEDSAVYLCASSNRDRGSPLHFGNGTRLTVT.

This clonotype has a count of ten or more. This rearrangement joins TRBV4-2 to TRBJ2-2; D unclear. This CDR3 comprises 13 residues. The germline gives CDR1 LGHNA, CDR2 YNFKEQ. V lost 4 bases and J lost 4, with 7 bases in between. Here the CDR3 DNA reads TGTGCCAGCAGCCTCGGACCCACCGGGGAGCTGTTTTTT. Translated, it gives CASSLGPTGELFF.

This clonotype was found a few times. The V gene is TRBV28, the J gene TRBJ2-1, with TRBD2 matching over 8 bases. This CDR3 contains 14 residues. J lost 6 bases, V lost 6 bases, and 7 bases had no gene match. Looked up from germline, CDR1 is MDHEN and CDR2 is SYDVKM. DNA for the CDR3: TGTGCCAGCAGACCAGCGGGAGAGGCCAATGAGCAGTTCTTC. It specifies CASRPAGEANEQFF.

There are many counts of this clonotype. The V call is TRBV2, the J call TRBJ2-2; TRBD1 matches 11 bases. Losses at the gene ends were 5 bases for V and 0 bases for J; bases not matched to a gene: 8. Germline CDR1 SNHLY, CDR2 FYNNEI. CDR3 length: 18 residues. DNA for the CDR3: TGTGCCAGCAGTCAGGACAGGGGGCGCGTTGCGAACACCGGGGAGCTGTTTTTT. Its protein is CASSQDRGRVANTGELFF.

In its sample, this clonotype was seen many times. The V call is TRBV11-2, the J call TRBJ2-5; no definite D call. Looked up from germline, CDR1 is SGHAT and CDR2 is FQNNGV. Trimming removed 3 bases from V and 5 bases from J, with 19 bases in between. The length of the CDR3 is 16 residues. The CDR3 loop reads CASSFPLMVVGETQYF. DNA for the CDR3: TGTGCCAGCAGCTTCCCCTTGATGGTGGTCGGGGAGACCCAGTACTTC.

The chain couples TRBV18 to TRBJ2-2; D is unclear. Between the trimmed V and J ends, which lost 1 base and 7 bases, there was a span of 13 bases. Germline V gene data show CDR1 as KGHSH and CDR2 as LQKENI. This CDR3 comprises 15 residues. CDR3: CASSPQSGHGGELFF. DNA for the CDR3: TGTGCCAGCTCACCACAGAGTGGTCACGGCGGGGAGCTGTTTTTT.

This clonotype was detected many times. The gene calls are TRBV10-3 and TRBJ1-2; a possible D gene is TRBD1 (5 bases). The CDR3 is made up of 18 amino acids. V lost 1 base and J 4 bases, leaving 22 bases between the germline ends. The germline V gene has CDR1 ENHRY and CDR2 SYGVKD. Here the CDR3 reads CAISELRPGTYEVYGYTF. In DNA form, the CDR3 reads TGTGCCATCAGTGAGTTACGACCCGGGACCTATGAAGTCTATGGCTACACCTTC.

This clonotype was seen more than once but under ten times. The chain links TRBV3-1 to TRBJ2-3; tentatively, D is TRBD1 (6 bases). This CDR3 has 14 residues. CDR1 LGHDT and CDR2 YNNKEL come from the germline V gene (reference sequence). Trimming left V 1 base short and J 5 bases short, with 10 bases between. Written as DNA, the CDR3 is TGTGCCAGCAGCCAAGGAGGGGGAGAAGATACGCAGTATTTT. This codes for CASSQGGGEDTQYF.

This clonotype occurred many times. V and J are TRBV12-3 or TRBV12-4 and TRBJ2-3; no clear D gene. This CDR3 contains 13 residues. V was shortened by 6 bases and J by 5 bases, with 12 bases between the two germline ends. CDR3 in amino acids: CASSRLSGDTQYF. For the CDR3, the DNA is TGTGCCAGCAGCCGTCTCAGTGGAGATACGCAGTATTTT.

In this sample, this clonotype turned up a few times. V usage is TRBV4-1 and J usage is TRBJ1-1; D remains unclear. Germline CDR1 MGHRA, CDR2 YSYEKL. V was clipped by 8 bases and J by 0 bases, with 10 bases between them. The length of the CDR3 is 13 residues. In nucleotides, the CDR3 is TGCGCCAGCGGTTGGACGATGAACACTGAAGCTTTCTTT. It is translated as CASGWTMNTEAFF.

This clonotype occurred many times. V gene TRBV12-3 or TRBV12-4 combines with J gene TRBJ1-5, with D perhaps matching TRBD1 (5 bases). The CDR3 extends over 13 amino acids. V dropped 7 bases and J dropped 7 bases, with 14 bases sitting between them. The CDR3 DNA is TGTGCCAGCATGTCGGTAGGGGACCAGCCCCAGCATTTT. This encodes CASMSVGDQPQHF.